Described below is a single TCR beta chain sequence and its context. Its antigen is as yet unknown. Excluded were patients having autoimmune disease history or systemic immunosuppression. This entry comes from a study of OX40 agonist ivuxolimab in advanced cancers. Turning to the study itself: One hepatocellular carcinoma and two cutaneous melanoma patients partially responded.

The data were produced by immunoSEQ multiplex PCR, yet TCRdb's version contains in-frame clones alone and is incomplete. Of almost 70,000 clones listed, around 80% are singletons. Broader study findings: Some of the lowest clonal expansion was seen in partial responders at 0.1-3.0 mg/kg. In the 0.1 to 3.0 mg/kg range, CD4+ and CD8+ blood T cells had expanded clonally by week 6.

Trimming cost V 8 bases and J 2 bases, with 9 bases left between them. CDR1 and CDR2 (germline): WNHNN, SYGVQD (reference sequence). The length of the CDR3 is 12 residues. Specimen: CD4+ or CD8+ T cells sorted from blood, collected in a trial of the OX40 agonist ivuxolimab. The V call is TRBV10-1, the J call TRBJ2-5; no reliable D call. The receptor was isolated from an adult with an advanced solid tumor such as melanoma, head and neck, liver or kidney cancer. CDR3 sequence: CASFHEQETQYF. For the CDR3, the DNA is TGCGCCAGCTTTCACGAGCAAGAGACCCAGTACTTC.